Reported below is one TCR beta chain. Its specificity is unknown. This entry belongs to a study of blood T cells in healthy people across ages. A second roughly 7 to 11 cycle PCR used barcoded and J-beta primers. Paired-end reads containing CDR3 totaled no fewer than 3 million for each sample. TCRdb passed the 5' RACE reads through MiXCR, listing each CDR3 protein once. The sample holds about 1.6 million distinct CDR3 sequences, around 36% seen once. Germline CDR1 and CDR2: MNHNY and SVGAGI (reference sequence). The CDR3 length is 15 residues. The ends were cut back, 4 bases at V and 2 bases at J, with 14 bases in the middle. Study-wide points: Both higher diversity and more naive CD4+ cells marked long-lived donors when set against aged donors. It was found that TCR beta diversity correlated strongly with the percentage of naive T cells. The authors considered diversity estimates from one million T cells to be underestimates.

The sample consisted of blood. This sequence was found in a woman between 25 and 40 years old in good health. The chain links TRBV6-6 to TRBJ2-5; no reliable D call. The CDR3 DNA follows: TGTGCCAGCAGTTGGGTGAGCAGAGGTCAAGAGACCCAGTACTTC. Amino acids: CASSWVSRGQETQYF.